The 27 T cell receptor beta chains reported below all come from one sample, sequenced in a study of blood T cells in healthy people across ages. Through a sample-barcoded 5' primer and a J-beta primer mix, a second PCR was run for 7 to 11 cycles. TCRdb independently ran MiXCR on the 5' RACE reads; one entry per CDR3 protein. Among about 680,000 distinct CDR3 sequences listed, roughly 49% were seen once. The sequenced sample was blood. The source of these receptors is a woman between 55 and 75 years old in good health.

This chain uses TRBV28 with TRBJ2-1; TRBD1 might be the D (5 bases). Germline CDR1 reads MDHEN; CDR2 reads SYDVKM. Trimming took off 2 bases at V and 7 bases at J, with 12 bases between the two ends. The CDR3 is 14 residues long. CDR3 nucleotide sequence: TGTGCCAGCAGTTTAGGGGCGCGGCTTAATGAGCAGTTCTTC. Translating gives CASSLGARLNEQFF.

The CDR3 spells CASSQEAVAPVVQFF. CDR3 sequence (DNA): TGCGCCAGCAGCCAAGAAGCGGTTGCACCAGTTGTGCAGTTCTTC. The chain couples TRBV4-3 to TRBJ2-1; TRBD2 might be the D (5 bases). Trimming took 0 bases from V and 12 from J, leaving 18 bases between them. The germline V gene has CDR1 LGHNA and CDR2 YSLEER. CDR3 length: 15 amino acids.

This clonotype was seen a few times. The CDR3 region has the DNA TGTGCCAGCAGTGAAGTTGGGGTTGGCGAGCAGTACTTC. Translating it yields CASSEVGVGEQYF. This sequence joins TRBV25-1 and TRBJ2-5; D uncertain. The end of the DNA fits TRBJ2-7 better, so the J call may be wrong. The germline V gene has CDR1 MGHDK and CDR2 SYGVNS. The CDR3 has 13 amino acids.

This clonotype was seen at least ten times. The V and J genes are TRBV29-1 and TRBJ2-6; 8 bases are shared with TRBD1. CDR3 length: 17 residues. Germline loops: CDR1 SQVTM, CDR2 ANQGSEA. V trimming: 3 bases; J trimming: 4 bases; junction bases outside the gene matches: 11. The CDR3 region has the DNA TGCAGCGTTGAGGGGGCAGGGGGCCTCCTCGGGGCCAACGTCCTGACTTTC. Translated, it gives CSVEGAGGLLGANVLTF.

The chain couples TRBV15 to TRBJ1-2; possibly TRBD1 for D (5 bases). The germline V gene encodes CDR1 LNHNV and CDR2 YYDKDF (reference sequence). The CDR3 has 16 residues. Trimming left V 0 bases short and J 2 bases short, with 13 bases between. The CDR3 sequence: CATSRDSARGNYGYTF. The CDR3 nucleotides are TGTGCCACCAGCAGAGATTCAGCAAGGGGAAACTATGGCTACACCTTC. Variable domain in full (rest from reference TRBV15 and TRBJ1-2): DAMVIQNPRYQVTQFGKPVTLSCSQTLNHNVMYWYQQKSSQAPKLLFHYYDKDFNNEADTPDNFQSRRPNTSFCFLDIRSPGLGDTAMYLCATSRDSARGNYGYTFGSGTRLTVV.

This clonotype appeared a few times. The CDR3 loop reads CASSQDGQGARPLHF. Written as DNA, the CDR3 is TGCGCCAGCAGCCAAGATGGGCAGGGGGCTAGGCCCCTCCACTTT. The chain combines TRBV4-3 with TRBJ1-6, with 8 bases that match TRBD1. Looked up from germline, CDR1 is LGHNA and CDR2 is YSLEER. This CDR3 has 15 amino acids. V was pared by 0 bases and J by 13 bases, with 8 bases of the junction left unmatched.

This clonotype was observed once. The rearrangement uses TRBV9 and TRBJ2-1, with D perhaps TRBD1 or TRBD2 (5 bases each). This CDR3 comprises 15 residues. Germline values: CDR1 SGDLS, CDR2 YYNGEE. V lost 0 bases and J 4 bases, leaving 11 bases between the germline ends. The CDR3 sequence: CASSVVATDYNEQFF. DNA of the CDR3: TGTGCCAGCAGCGTAGTAGCGACAGATTACAATGAGCAGTTCTTC.

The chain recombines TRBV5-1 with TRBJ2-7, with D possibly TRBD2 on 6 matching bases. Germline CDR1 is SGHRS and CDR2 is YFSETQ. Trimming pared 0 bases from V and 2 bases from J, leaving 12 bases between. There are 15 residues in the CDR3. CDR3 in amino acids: CASSLAEGAAYEQYF. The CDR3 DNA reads TGCGCCAGCAGCTTGGCGGAGGGAGCAGCCTACGAGCAGTACTTC.

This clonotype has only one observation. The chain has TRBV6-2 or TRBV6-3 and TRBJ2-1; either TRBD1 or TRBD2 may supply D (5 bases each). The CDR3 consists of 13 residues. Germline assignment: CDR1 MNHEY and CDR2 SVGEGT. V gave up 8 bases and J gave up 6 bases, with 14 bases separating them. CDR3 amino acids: CASWGSFTNEQFF. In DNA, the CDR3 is TGTGCCAGCTGGGGGAGTTTCACCAATGAGCAGTTCTTC.

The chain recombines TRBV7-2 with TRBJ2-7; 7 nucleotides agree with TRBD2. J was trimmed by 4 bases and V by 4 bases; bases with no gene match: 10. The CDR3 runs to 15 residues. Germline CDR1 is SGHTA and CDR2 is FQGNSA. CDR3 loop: CASSYPSGGLYEQYF. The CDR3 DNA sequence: TGTGCCAGCAGCTACCCTAGCGGCGGGCTTTACGAGCAGTACTTC.

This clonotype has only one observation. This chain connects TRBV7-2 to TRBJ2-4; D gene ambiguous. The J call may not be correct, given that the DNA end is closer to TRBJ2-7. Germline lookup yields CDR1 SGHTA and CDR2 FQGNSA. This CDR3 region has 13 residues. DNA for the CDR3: TGTGCCAGCAGCTTATCCTCAGGCTTCGAGCAGTACTTC. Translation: CASSLSSGFEQYF.

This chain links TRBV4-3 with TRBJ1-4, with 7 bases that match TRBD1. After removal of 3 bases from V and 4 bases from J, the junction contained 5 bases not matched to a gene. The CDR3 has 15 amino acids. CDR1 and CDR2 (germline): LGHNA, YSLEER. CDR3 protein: CASSQGTAVNEKLFF. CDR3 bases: TGCGCCAGCAGCCAGGGGACAGCCGTTAATGAAAAACTGTTTTTT.

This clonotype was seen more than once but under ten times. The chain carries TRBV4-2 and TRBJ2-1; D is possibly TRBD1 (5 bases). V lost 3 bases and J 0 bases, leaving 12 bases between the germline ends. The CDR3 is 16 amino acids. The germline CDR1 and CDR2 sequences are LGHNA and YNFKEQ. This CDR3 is CASSQGRGSSYNEQFF. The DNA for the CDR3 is TGTGCCAGCAGCCAGGGTAGGGGAAGCTCCTACAATGAGCAGTTCTTC.

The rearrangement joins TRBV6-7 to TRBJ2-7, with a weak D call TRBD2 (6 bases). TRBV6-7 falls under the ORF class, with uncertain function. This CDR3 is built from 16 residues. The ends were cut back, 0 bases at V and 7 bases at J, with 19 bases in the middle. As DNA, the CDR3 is TGTGCCAGCAGTTACTCGCTAGCGAGAAGGGAGGATGAGCAGTACTTC. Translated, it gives CASSYSLARREDEQYF.

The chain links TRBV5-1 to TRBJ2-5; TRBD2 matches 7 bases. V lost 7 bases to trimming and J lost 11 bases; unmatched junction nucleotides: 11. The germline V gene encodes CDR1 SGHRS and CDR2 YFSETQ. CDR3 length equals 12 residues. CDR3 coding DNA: TGCGCCAGCCGCGGGAGCCTCAATGAGCAGTACTTC. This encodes CASRGSLNEQYF. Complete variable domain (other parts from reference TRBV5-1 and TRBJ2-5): KAGVTQTPRYLIKTRGQQVTLSCSPISGHRSVSWYQQTPGQGLQFLFEYFSETQRNKGNFPGRFSGRQFSNSRSEMNVSTLELGDSALYLCASRGSLNEQYFGPGTRLLVL.

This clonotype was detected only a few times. CDR3 bases: TGTGCCAGCAGCTCCGGGACTAGCGGATTCCAAGAGACCCAGTACTTC. This codes for CASSSGTSGFQETQYF. J is TRBJ2-5 and V is TRBV7-2; 11 nucleotides agree with TRBD2. There are 16 residues in the CDR3. Losses at the gene ends were 4 bases for V and 1 base for J; bases not matched to a gene: 5. Germline CDR1 SGHTA, CDR2 FQGNSA.

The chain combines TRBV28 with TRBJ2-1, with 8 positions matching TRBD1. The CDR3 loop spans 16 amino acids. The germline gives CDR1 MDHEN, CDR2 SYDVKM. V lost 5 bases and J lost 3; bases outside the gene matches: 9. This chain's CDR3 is CASSQTTGENYNEQFF. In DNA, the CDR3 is TGTGCCAGCAGTCAAACGACAGGGGAAAACTACAATGAGCAGTTCTTC.

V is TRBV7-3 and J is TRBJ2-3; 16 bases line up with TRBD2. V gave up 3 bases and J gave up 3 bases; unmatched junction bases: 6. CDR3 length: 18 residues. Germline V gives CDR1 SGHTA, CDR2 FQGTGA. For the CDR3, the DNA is TGTGCCAGCAGCTTGCAAGGGACTAGCGGGAGGGCTACAGATACGCAGTATTTT. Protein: CASSLQGTSGRATDTQYF.

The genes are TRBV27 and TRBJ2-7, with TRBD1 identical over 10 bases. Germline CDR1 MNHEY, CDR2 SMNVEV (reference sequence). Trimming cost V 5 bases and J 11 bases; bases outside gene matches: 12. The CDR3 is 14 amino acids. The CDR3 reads CASSTGTGAPREYF. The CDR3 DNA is TGTGCCAGCAGTACCGGGACAGGGGCCCCCCGTGAGTACTTC.

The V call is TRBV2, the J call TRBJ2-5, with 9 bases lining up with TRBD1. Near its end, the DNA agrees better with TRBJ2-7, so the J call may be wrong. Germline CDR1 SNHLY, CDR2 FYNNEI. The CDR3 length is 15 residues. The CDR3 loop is CASSERRDRVHEQYF. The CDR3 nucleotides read TGTGCCAGCAGTGAAAGAAGGGACAGGGTCCACGAGCAGTACTTC.

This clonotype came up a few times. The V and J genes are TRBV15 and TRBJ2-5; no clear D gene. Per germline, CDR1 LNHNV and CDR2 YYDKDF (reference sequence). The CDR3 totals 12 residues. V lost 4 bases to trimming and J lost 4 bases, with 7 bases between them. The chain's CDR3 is CATSTLRETQYF. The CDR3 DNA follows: TGTGCCACCAGCACACTGCGAGAGACCCAGTACTTC.

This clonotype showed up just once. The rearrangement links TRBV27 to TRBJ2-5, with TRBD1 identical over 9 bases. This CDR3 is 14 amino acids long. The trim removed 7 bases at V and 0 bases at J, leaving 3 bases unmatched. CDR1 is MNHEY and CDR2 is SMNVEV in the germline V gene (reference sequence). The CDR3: CASNRDRDQETQYF. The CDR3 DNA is TGTGCCAGCAACCGGGACAGGGACCAAGAGACCCAGTACTTC.

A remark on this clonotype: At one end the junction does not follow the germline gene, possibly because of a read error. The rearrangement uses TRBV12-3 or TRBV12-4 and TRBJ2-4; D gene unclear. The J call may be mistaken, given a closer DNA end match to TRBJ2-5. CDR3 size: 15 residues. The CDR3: CANSLSGRSQGTQYF. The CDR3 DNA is TGTGCCAACAGTTTATCAGGACGGAGTCAAGGGACCCAGTACTTC.

CDR3 bases: TGTGCCAGCAGCTTCTTGTCTAGCGGGAGTGGGAATGAGCAGTTCTTC. As protein: CASSFLSSGSGNEQFF. The rearrangement joins TRBV7-9 to TRBJ2-1, with 10 bases aligning to TRBD2. Trimming at V came to 3 bases and at J to 7 bases, leaving 9 bases not matched to a gene. This CDR3 is 16 amino acids long. Germline V CDR1 and CDR2: SEHNR, FQNEAQ (reference sequence).

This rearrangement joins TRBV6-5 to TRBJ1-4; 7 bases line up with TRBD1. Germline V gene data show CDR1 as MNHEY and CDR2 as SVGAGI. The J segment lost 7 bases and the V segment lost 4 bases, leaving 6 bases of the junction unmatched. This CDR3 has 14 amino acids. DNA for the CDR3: TGTGCCAGCAGTTCACAGGGGCTGGGTGAAAAACTGTTTTTT. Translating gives CASSSQGLGEKLFF.

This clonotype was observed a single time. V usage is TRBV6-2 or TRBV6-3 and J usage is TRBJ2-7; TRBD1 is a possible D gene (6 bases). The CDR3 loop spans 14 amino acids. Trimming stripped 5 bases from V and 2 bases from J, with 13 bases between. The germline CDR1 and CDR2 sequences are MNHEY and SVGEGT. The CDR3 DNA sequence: TGTGCCAGCAGTCAAAGGACAGTCCCCTACGAGCAGTACTTC. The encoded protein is CASSQRTVPYEQYF.

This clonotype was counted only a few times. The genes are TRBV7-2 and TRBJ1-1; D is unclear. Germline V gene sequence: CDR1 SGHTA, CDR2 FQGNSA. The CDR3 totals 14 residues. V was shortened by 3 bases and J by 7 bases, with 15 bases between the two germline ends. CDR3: CASSLDTDVFEAFF. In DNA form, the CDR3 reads TGTGCCAGCAGCTTGGATACAGACGTTTTTGAAGCTTTCTTT.